This T cell receptor beta chain was captured by sequencing in a study of blood T cell repertoires in COVID-19. Across the whole study: The United States, Italy and Spain were the sources of the acute and convalescent COVID-19 samples. The cDNA or gDNA used as material had been derived from T cells, B-cell-depleted T cells, or PBMCs.

During active infection, Seattle patients enrolled and were then monitored through disease. Per the study methods: Estimated nucleated cell counts came from reference gene primer amplification. The data were produced by immunoSEQ multiplex PCR, yet TCRdb's version contains in-frame clones alone and is incomplete. The D gene and trimming were derived from the DNA, and the V and J assignments and clone size from that table. The sample holds about 70,000 clones, approximately 93% seen once. V was pared by 2 bases and J by 13 bases, with 9 bases of the junction left unmatched. This CDR3 contains 14 residues. CDR1 and CDR2 (germline): SGHRS, YFSETQ.

Sequenced: peripheral blood. V usage is TRBV5-1 and J usage is TRBJ2-1, with 10 bases identical to TRBD2. The sequence was obtained from a man aged 50-59 years with COVID-19, enrolled during active disease. The CDR3 loop reads CASSFDEREGPQFF. The CDR3 DNA follows: TGCGCCAGCAGCTTTGATGAGCGGGAGGGCCCCCAGTTCTTC.